This paragraph reports one T cell receptor beta chain. Its antigen is undetermined. Germline V CDR1 and CDR2: DFQATT, SNEGSKA (reference sequence). V trimming: 5 bases; J trimming: 8 bases; junction bases outside the gene matches: 7. The CDR3 covers 12 residues. All donors comprised healthy Caucasians. A single record per CDR3 protein comes from TCRdb applying MiXCR to the 5' RACE reads. This table holds some 330,000 distinct CDR3 sequences, around 9.7% found once. The data stem from a study of identical twins. The study, taken as a whole, reports: Twin pairs' shared out-of-frame alpha sequences were enriched in low generation probability. For zero-insertion analyses, partial confounding could come from invariant MAIT and iNKT cells.

The source of this sequence is a woman aged 45-65 years in good health. The rearrangement links TRBV20-1 to TRBJ1-2; TRBD1 aligns across 8 bases. Sequencing was done on a sample of naive T cells sorted from blood. This CDR3 is CSADSGGEGYTF. CDR3 DNA: TGCAGTGCTGACTCAGGGGGCGAAGGCTACACCTTC.